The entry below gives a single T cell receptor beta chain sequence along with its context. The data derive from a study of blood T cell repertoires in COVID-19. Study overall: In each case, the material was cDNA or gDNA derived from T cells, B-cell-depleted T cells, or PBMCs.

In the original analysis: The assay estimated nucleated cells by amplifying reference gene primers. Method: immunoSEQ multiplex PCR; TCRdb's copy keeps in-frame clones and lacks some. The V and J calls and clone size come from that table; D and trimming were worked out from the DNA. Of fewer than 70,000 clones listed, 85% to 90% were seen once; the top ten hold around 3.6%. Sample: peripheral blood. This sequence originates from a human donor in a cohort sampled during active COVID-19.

The CDR3: CASSLGARGGHTGELFF. The DNA for the CDR3 is TGCGCCAGCAGCTTGGGGGCGCGGGGGGGCCACACCGGGGAGCTGTTTTTT. This chain uses TRBV5-1 with TRBJ2-2; 9 positions agree with TRBD2. The germline gives CDR1 SGHRS, CDR2 YFSETQ. The CDR3 contains 17 residues. V shed 0 bases and J 3 bases; nucleotides not matched to a gene: 6.